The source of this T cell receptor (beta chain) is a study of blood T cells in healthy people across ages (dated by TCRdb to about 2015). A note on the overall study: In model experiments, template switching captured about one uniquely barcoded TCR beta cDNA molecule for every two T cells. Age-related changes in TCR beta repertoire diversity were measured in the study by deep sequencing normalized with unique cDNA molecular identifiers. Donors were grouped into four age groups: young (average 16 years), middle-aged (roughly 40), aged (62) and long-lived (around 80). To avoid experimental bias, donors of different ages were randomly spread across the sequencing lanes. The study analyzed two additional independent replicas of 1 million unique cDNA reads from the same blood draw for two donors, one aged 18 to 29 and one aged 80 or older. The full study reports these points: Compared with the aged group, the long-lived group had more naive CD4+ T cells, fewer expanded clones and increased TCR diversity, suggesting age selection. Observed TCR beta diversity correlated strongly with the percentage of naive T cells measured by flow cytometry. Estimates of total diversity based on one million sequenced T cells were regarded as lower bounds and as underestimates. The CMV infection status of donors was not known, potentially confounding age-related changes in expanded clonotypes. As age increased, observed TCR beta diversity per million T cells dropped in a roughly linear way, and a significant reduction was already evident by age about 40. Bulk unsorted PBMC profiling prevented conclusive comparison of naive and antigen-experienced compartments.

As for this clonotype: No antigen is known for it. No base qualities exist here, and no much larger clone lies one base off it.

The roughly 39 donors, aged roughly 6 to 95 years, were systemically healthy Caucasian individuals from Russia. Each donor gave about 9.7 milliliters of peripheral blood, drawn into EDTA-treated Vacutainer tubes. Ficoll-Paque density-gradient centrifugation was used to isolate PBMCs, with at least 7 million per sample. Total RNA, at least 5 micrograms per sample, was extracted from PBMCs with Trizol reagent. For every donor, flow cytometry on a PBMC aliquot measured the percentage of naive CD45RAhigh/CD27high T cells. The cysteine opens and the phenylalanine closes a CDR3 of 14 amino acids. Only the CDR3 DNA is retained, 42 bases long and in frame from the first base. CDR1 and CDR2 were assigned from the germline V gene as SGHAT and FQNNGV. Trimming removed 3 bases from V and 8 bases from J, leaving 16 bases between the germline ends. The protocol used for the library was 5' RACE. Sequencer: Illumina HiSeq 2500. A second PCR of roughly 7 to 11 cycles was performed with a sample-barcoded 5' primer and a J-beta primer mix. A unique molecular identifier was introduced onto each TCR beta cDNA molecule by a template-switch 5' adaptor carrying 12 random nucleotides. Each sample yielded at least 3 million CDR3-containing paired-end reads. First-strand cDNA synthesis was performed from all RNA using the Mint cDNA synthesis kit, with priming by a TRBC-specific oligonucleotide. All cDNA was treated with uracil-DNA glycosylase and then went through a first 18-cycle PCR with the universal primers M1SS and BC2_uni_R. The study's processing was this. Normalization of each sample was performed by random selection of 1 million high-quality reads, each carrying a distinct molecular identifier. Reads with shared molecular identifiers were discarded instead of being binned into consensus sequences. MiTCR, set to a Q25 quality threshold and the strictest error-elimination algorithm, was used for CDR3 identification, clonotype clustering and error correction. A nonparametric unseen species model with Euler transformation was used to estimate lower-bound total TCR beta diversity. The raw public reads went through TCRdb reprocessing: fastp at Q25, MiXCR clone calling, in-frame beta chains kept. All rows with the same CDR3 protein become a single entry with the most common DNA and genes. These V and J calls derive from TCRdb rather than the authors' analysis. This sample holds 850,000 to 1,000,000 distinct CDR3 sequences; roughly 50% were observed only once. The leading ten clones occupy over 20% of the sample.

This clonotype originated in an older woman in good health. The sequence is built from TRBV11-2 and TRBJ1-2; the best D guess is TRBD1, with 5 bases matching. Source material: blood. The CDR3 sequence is CASSLGRGTGGYTF. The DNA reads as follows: TGTGCCAGCAGCTTGGGTCGGGGGACGGGCGGCTACACCTTC.